Below, one T cell receptor beta chain is given with its context. Its matching antigen is unknown. The data were taken from a study of blood T cells in healthy people across ages. Regarding the study as a whole: Whereas aged donors had fewer naive CD4+ cells, long-lived donors had more of them and higher diversity. When one million T cells were used, diversity estimates were thought to be underestimates. Conclusively comparing naive with antigen-experienced cells was impossible with unsorted PBMCs.

A J-beta primer mix and a sample-barcoded 5' primer were used in a second PCR of roughly 6 to 11 cycles. TCRdb reprocessed the 5' RACE reads via MiXCR and lists one record per CDR3 protein. The profile covers fewer than 2 million distinct CDR3 sequences, with around 42% appearing a single time and about 21% taken by the ten largest. The ends were cut back, 8 bases at V and 7 bases at J, with 15 bases in the middle. This CDR3 is 14 amino acids long. Input material: blood. This receptor was taken from a human donor in good health. The gene calls are TRBV12-3 or TRBV12-4 and TRBJ1-6; TRBD1 might be the D (6 bases). The CDR3, as DNA: TGTGCCAGCTTGGGGGCATGGGGAAATTCACCCCTCCACTTT. It specifies CASLGAWGNSPLHF.